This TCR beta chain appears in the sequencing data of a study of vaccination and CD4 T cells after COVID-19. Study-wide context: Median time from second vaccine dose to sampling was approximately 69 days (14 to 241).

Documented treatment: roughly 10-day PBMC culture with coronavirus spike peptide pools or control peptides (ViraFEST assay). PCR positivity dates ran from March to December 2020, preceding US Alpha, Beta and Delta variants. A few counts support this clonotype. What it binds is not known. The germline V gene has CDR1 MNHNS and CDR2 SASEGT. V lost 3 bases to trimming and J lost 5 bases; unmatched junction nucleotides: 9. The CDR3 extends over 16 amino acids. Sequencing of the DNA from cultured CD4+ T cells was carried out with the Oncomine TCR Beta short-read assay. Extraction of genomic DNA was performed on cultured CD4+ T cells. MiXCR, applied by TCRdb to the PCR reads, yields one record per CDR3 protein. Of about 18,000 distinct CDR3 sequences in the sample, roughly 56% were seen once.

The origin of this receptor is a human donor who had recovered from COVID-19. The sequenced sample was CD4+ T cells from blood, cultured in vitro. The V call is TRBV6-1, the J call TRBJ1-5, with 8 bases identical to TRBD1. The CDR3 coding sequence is TGTGCCAGCAGTGATGCAGCCGGGACAGGAGATCAGCCCCAGCATTTT. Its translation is CASSDAAGTGDQPQHF.